Listed here are 5 T cell receptor beta chains from one sample, sequenced in a study of T cells and copy number aberrations in small-cell lung cancer (dated by TCRdb to the early 2020s). The library was prepared using the immunoSEQ multiplex PCR assay. In TCRdb, the immuneACCESS table is reduced to in-frame sequences with V and J assigned. These tables do not hold every clone; where another copy was compared, an unresolved V gene accounts for under half, and the others remain unexplained. Here the sample has some 2,000 clones; approximately 80% occur a single time. Together, the top ten hold more than 9% of the sample. The source material was tumor tissue. These receptors originate from a man in his fifties or sixties with small cell lung cancer.

The chain couples TRBV18 to TRBJ2-1; D unresolved. This CDR3 has 16 residues. Between the trimmed V and J ends, which lost 2 bases and 2 bases, there was a span of 13 bases. CDR1 is KGHSH, CDR2 LQKENI, per germline. CDR3 residues: CASSPVRRSAYNEQFF. The CDR3 nucleotides read TGTGCCAGCTCACCAGTACGGCGGAGCGCCTACAATGAGCAGTTCTTC.

This clone was observed once. The chain recombines TRBV5-1 with TRBJ1-2, with 8 positions matching TRBD1. Per germline, CDR1 SGHRS and CDR2 YFSETQ. The CDR3 has 15 residues. J gave up 7 bases and V 1 base, and 9 bases lay outside the gene matches. The CDR3 is CASSLLTTGVSGYTF. The CDR3 region has the DNA TGCGCCAGCAGCTTGTTAACGACAGGGGTTTCTGGCTACACCTTC.

The genes are TRBV7-2 and TRBJ2-7; D ambiguous. V lost 2 bases to trimming and J lost 0 bases, with 8 bases between them. The germline CDR1 and CDR2 sequences are SGHTA and FQGNSA. The CDR3 is 14 residues long. The CDR3 nucleotides read TGTGCCAGCAGCTTACATGCGGACTCCTACGAGCAGTACTTC. Protein: CASSLHADSYEQYF.

The rearrangement links TRBV6-1 to TRBJ2-2; 10 bases are a match to TRBD1. Germline CDR1 reads MNHNS; CDR2 reads SASEGT. The CDR3 runs to 15 residues. The junction had 8 bases not matched to a gene; V was cut back by 6 bases and J by 7 bases. CDR3 sequence (DNA): TGTGCCAGCAGCCGACAGGGGGCGCGGAACGGGGAGCTGTTTTTT. As protein: CASSRQGARNGELFF.

V usage is TRBV7-2 and J usage is TRBJ1-1; 9 bases fit TRBD1. V shed 5 bases, J shed 0 bases, and the junction held 7 bases outside the gene matches. The CDR3 is 16 residues long. Per germline, CDR1 SGHTA and CDR2 FQGNSA. The CDR3 DNA reads as TGTGCCAGCAGCACCAACAGGGGGCTTATGAACACTGAAGCTTTCTTT. It encodes CASSTNRGLMNTEAFF.